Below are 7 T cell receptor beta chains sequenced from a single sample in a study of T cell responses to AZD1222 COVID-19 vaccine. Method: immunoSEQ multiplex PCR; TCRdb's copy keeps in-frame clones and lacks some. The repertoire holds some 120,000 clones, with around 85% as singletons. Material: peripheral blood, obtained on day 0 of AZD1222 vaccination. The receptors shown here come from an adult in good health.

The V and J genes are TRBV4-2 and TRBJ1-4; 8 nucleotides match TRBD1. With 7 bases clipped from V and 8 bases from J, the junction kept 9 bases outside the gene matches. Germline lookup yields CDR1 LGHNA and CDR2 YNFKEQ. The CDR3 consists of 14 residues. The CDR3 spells CASTSGTGGEKLFF. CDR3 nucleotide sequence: TGTGCCAGCACGTCCGGGACAGGAGGCGAAAAACTGTTTTTT.

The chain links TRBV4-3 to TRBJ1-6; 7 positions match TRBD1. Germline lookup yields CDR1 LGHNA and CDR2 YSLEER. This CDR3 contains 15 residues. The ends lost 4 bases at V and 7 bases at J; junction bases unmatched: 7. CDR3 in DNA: TGCGCCAGCAGCCGCCGGACAGGAAACAATTCACCCCTCCACTTT. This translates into CASSRRTGNNSPLHF.

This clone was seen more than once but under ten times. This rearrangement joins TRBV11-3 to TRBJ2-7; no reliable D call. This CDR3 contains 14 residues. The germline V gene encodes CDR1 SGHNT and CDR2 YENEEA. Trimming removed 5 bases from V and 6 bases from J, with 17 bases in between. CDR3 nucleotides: TGTGCCAGCAGCCTCGGGCTCCAAGGCTCCGAGCAGTACTTC. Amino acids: CASSLGLQGSEQYF.

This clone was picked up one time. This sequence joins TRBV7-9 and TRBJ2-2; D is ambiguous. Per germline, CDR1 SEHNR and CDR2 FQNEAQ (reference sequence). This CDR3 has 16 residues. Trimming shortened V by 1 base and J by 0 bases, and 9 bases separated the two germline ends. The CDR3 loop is CASSLVVASNTGELFF. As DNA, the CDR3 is TGTGCCAGCAGCTTAGTTGTAGCTTCGAACACCGGGGAGCTGTTTTTT.

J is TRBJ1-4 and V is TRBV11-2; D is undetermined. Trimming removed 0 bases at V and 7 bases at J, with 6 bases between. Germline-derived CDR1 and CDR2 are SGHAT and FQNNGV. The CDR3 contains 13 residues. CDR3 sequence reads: CASSLDLREKLFF. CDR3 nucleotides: TGTGCCAGCAGCTTAGATCTCCGTGAAAAACTGTTTTTT.

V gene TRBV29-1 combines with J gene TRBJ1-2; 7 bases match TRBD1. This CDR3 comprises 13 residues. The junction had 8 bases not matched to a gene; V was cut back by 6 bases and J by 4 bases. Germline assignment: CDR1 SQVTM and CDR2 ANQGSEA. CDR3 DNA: TGCAGCGTCATAGACAGGGCGGCCTATGGCTACACCTTC. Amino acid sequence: CSVIDRAAYGYTF.

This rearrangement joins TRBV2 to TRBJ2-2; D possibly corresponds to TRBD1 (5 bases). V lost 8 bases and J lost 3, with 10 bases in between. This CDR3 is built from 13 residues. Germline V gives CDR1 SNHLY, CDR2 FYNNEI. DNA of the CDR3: TGTGCCAGCTGGGGCAGAGACACCGGGGAGCTGTTTTTT. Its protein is CASWGRDTGELFF.